A single sample gave rise to the 2 T cell receptor beta chains below, sequenced in a study of blood T cell repertoires in COVID-19. Generated by immunoSEQ multiplex PCR, the TCRdb table keeps only in-frame clones and is missing some. The profile shows 110,000 or so clones, about 88% of them singletons. The sequenced sample was peripheral blood. The receptors were gathered from a man between 35 and 55 years old with acute or convalescent COVID-19.

The chain links TRBV21-1 to TRBJ1-1; TRBD1 is the table's D call and was not checked against the DNA. TRBV21-1 constitutes a pseudogene. The length of the CDR3 is 12 residues. The CDR3 DNA follows: TGTGCCAGCAGTACAGGGTACATTGAAGCTTTCTTT. Protein sequence: CASSTGYIEAFF.

The J gene is TRBJ2-3, the V gene TRBV13; TRBD2 might be the D (6 bases). V shed 1 base and J shed 10 bases, with 24 bases lying between them. The CDR3 totals 17 residues. Per the germline V gene, CDR1 is PRHDT and CDR2 is FYEKMQ (reference sequence). For the CDR3, the DNA is TGTGCCAGCAGCTTAGTTAGGCGGGGCTTAAGGGGAGAGCCGCAGTATTTT. It specifies CASSLVRRGLRGEPQYF.